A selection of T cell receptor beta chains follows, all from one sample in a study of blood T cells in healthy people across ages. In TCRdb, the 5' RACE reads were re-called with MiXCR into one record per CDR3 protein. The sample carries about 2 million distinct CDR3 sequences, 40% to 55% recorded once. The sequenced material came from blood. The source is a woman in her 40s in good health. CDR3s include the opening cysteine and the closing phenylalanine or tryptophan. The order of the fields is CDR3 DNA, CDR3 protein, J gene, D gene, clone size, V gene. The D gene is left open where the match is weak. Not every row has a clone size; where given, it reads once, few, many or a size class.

TGTGCCAGCAGCTGGGCCCGCGGCGAGCAGTACTTC CASSWARGEQYF TRBJ2-7 - - TRBV7-2
TGTGCCAGCCTGGGGTCAGACTATGGCTACACCTTC CASLGSDYGYTF TRBJ1-2 - once TRBV28
TGCAGTGCTAGAACTCTTAACACTGAAGCTTTCTTT CSARTLNTEAFF TRBJ1-1 - - TRBV20-1
TGTGCCAGCAGCTTTACTTTAGCGGGGGGTGATACGCAGTATTTT CASSFTLAGGDTQYF TRBJ2-3 TRBD2 once TRBV11-2
TGTGCCGGCTACACCGGGTCCCAAGAGACCCAGTACTTC CAGYTGSQETQYF TRBJ2-5 - - TRBV2
TGTGCCAGCAGTGCCGCGGGGCAGGGGATTTATCAGCCCCAGCATTTT CASSAAGQGIYQPQHF TRBJ1-5 - - TRBV6-2/TRBV6-3
TGCAGTGCTAGAGATATGGCGGGGGTAGCGGATACGCAGTATTTT CSARDMAGVADTQYF TRBJ2-3 TRBD2 - TRBV20-1
TGTGCCAGCAGGAGGATTCCGGGACAGGAAGAAAAACTGTTTTTT CASRRIPGQEEKLFF TRBJ1-4 TRBD1 - TRBV6-2/TRBV6-3
TGCGCCAGCAGCCCAGGGGGGACAGGGGTTAATGAAAAACTGTTTTTT CASSPGGTGVNEKLFF TRBJ1-4 TRBD1 - TRBV5-1
TGTGCCAGCAGTAACAGGGCAGCAGATACGCAGTATTTT CASSNRAADTQYF TRBJ2-3 - - TRBV25-1
TGTGCCAGCAGCCAAGGATATCCAGCGGGGGTCGTCTACGAGCAGTACTTC CASSQGYPAGVVYEQYF TRBJ2-7 TRBD2 - TRBV4-2
TGCAGTGCTATATCAAGCGGGGGGGCGAATGAGCAGTTCTTC CSAISSGGANEQFF TRBJ2-1 TRBD2 few TRBV20-1
TGTGCCAGCAGCCCCGGACAGGGGAGGGTAGCTTTCTTT CASSPGQGRVAFF TRBJ1-1 TRBD1 - TRBV27
TGTGCCAGCAGCTCCGAAGCGGGGGGGGATACGCAGTATTTT CASSSEAGGDTQYF TRBJ2-3 TRBD2 - TRBV7-3
TGTGCCGGCAGCCTAGAAATAGGGGCTAGCGGGGAAGGCGAGCAGTACTTC CAGSLEIGASGEGEQYF TRBJ2-7 TRBD2 - TRBV12-3/TRBV12-4
TGTGCCAGCAGTCCCAGCGGGGGGGCCCTGGTGGATACGCAGTATTTT CASSPSGGALVDTQYF TRBJ2-3 TRBD2 once TRBV6-5
TGTGCCAGCACACAGGGGGGGGTATTCAATCAGCCCCAGCATTTT CASTQGGVFNQPQHF TRBJ1-5 TRBD1 - TRBV12-3/TRBV12-4
TGTGCCAGCAGCTTAGGCCCCCCGGGTTACGAGCAGTACTTC CASSLGPPGYEQYF TRBJ2-7 - - TRBV11-2
TGCAGTGCTAGTGAGGTGGGGGTCACAGATACGCAGTATTTT CSASEVGVTDTQYF TRBJ2-3 - - TRBV20-1
TGTGCCAGCAGTGGGGGGGCGGAGGTGGAGACCCAGTACTTC CASSGGAEVETQYF TRBJ2-5 - - TRBV6-1
TGTGCCAGCAGTCCCCTCATTGGCTACGAGCAGTACTTC CASSPLIGYEQYF TRBJ2-7 - few TRBV27
TGTGCCAGCAGTGAAGCTAGCAGCACAGATACGCAGTATTTT CASSEASSTDTQYF TRBJ2-3 - few TRBV6-1
TGTGCCAGCACCTATAGCGGGGGGGTAAATGAGCAGTTCTTC CASTYSGGVNEQFF TRBJ2-1 TRBD2 once TRBV27
TGTGCCAGCACCTTAAGGGGCTCCTACAATGAGCAGTTCTTC CASTLRGSYNEQFF TRBJ2-1 - - TRBV27
TGTGCCAGCAGCTTCGTCCAAAGCTCTGGGGCCAACGTCCTGACTTTC CASSFVQSSGANVLTF TRBJ2-6 - - TRBV7-8
TGTGCCAGCAGCCATGTAGTTAAGGAGACCCAGTACTTC CASSHVVKETQYF TRBJ2-5 - few TRBV7-2
TGCGCCAGCCGCGACCTTAGGGGCTACGAGCAGTACTTC CASRDLRGYEQYF TRBJ2-7 - - TRBV5-1
TGTGCCAGCAGCCGTCCCAGGACCGGTCAGGGAGGCTATGGCTACACCTTC CASSRPRTGQGGYGYTF TRBJ1-2 - - TRBV3-1
TGTGCCAGCAGCCCCGAGGGGCGGGGGGGCACAGATACGCAGTATTTT CASSPEGRGGTDTQYF TRBJ2-3 TRBD2 few TRBV12-3/TRBV12-4